This passage covers 32 T cell receptor beta chains from one sample sequenced in a study of cytotoxic CD8 clonotypes in ibrutinib-treated CLL. Measured with immunoSEQ multiplex PCR; TCRdb has only the in-frame clones, and not every one. The sample lists roughly 97,000 clones, approximately 80% seen once, with 32% in the top ten. The sample in question was PBMCs, obtained after 12 months of ibrutinib treatment. The source of these receptors is a human donor with chronic lymphocytic leukemia.

The chain couples TRBV7-2 to TRBJ2-1; 9 nucleotides match TRBD1. Germline loops: CDR1 SGHTA, CDR2 FQGNSA. This CDR3 has 15 amino acids. V was pared by 3 bases and J by 6 bases, with 6 bases of the junction left unmatched. Here the CDR3 reads CASSLGQGGINEQFF. The CDR3 DNA reads as TGTGCCAGCAGCTTGGGACAGGGCGGCATCAATGAGCAGTTCTTC.

The chain carries TRBV4-1 and TRBJ2-5; 7 nucleotides agree with TRBD1. The CDR3 has 14 residues. Germline V gene data show CDR1 as MGHRA and CDR2 as YSYEKL. With 4 bases clipped from V and 1 base from J, the junction kept 3 bases outside the gene matches. The CDR3 bases are TGCGCCAGCAGCCTACCAGGGGGCCAAGAGACCCAGTACTTC. It translates to CASSLPGGQETQYF.

DNA of the CDR3: TGTGGCGCTGGATTACAGGGGGCGGCCGGCTACACCTTC. This translates into CGAGLQGAAGYTF. This chain joins TRBV30 and TRBJ1-2; 9 nucleotides match TRBD1. This CDR3 is 13 amino acids long. The germline V gene has CDR1 GTSNPN and CDR2 SVGIG (reference sequence).

CDR3 bases: TGTGCCACCGCCAGCGGACAGCAATACAATGAGCAGTTCTTC. It is translated as CATASGQQYNEQFF. J is TRBJ2-1 and V is TRBV18; possible D gene TRBD1, 6 bases. The CDR3 is 14 residues long. The germline V gene encodes CDR1 KGHSH and CDR2 LQKENI. V lost 10 bases and J 4 bases, leaving 17 bases between the germline ends.

The CDR3 nucleotides are TGCGCCAGCAGCTTGGGGCCGGTGGGCTCTGGAAACACCATATATTTT. This gives the protein CASSLGPVGSGNTIYF. The V call is TRBV5-1, the J call TRBJ1-3; D is ambiguous. CDR1 is SGHRS and CDR2 is YFSETQ in the germline V gene. The CDR3 is 16 residues long. The germline V and J ends were trimmed by 0 bases and 0 bases, with 10 bases remaining between them.

In this sample, this clone turned up a few times. The V call is TRBV10-1, the J call TRBJ2-2; D is uncertain. The germline V and J ends were trimmed by 4 bases and 6 bases, with 3 bases remaining between them. The length of the CDR3 is 11 residues. Germline lookup yields CDR1 WNHNN and CDR2 SYGVQD (reference sequence). The CDR3 DNA reads TGCGCCAGCAGTGTGGCCGGGGAGCTGTTTTTT. It translates to CASSVAGELFF.

The J gene is TRBJ2-7, the V gene TRBV4-2; 9 nucleotides match TRBD1. The CDR3 is 15 amino acids. V gave up 6 bases and J gave up 2 bases; unmatched junction bases: 8. In germline, CDR1 is LGHNA, CDR2 YNFKEQ. The CDR3 spells CASSIPGQGTYEQYF. As DNA, the CDR3 is TGTGCCAGCAGTATACCGGGACAGGGAACCTACGAGCAGTACTTC.

This CDR3 reads CASSPGTLNTEAFF. The CDR3 region has the DNA TGTGCCAGCTCACCCGGGACCTTGAACACTGAAGCTTTCTTT. The rearrangement links TRBV18 to TRBJ1-1; weak D call: TRBD1 (5 bases). This CDR3 comprises 14 residues. V shed 3 bases and J shed 0 bases, with 8 bases lying between them. CDR1 is KGHSH, CDR2 LQKENI, per germline.

The chain has TRBV7-9 and TRBJ1-5, with a weak D call TRBD1 (6 bases). Germline values: CDR1 SEHNR, CDR2 FQNEAQ (reference sequence). The CDR3 runs 15 residues. V was clipped by 5 bases and J by 4 bases, with 15 bases between them. CDR3 loop: CASSPARTDNQPQHF. In DNA form, the CDR3 reads TGTGCCAGCAGCCCAGCCCGGACAGATAATCAGCCCCAGCATTTT.

The V gene is TRBV2, the J gene TRBJ1-6, with D tentatively TRBD1 (5 bases). V was shortened by 7 bases and J by 10 bases, with 23 bases between the two germline ends. Per the germline V gene, CDR1 is SNHLY and CDR2 is FYNNEI. The CDR3 has 16 amino acids. CDR3 protein: CASTPESGAGQSPLHF. CDR3 bases: TGTGCCAGCACCCCGGAGAGTGGGGCAGGGCAGTCACCCCTCCACTTT.

This chain links TRBV2 with TRBJ1-2; 9 nucleotides agree with TRBD1. CDR3 length: 15 amino acids. V lost 5 bases to trimming and J lost 8 bases; unmatched junction nucleotides: 12. CDR1 and CDR2 from the germline V gene are SNHLY and FYNNEI. This CDR3 reads CASSQGTGITGGYTF. Written as DNA, the CDR3 is TGTGCCAGCAGTCAGGGGACAGGGATCACAGGGGGCTACACCTTC.

The V and J genes are TRBV6-1 and TRBJ2-4; possible D gene TRBD2, 5 bases. CDR1 MNHNS and CDR2 SASEGT come from the germline V gene. V lost 7 bases and J 6 bases, leaving 13 bases between the germline ends. The CDR3 sequence is 13 residues long. CDR3 in DNA: TGTGCCAGCACCCTAGCTATCGGAAACATTCAGTACTTC. Translation gives CASTLAIGNIQYF.

The rearrangement uses TRBV5-1 and TRBJ1-5; D is unclear. The CDR3 runs 14 residues. Germline V CDR1 and CDR2: SGHRS, YFSETQ. V was pared by 0 bases and J by 4 bases, with 8 bases between. CDR3 bases: TGCGCCAGCAGCTTGGAAATGGGTAATCAGCCCCAGCATTTT. This encodes CASSLEMGNQPQHF.

The CDR3 DNA follows: TGTGCCAGCAGCCCTGGTACTAGCCACTATGGCTACACCTTC. It codes for CASSPGTSHYGYTF. This chain joins TRBV11-3 and TRBJ1-2; D remains unclear. Trimming removed 5 bases from V and 3 bases from J, with 13 bases in between. The CDR3 loop spans 14 amino acids. The germline gives CDR1 SGHNT, CDR2 YENEEA.

V gene TRBV2 combines with J gene TRBJ2-1; perhaps TRBD2 as D (5 bases). The V gene's germline CDR1 is SNHLY and CDR2 FYNNEI. The V end was cut by 7 bases, the J end by 8 bases, with 15 bases between. The CDR3 runs to 13 residues. CDR3 sequence reads: CASKRTAGDEQFF. The CDR3 bases are TGTGCCAGCAAGAGGACCGCGGGCGATGAGCAGTTCTTC.

The V and J genes are TRBV7-8 and TRBJ2-7, with D hard to call. Germline assignment: CDR1 SGHVS and CDR2 FQNEAQ. This CDR3 contains 13 residues. Between the trimmed V and J ends, which lost 5 bases and 5 bases, there was a span of 13 bases. The CDR3 nucleotides are TGTGCCAGCAGCACCAGACGTTCCCACGAGCAGTACTTC. Protein product: CASSTRRSHEQYF.

The chain couples TRBV28 to TRBJ1-6, with TRBD1 matching over 8 bases. The CDR3 length is 15 residues. V gave up 6 bases and J gave up 6 bases; unmatched junction bases: 7. The germline V gene encodes CDR1 MDHEN and CDR2 SYDVKM. CDR3 bases: TGTGCCAGCAGACTTCGACAGGGGTCTAATTCACCCCTCCACTTT. Its protein is CASRLRQGSNSPLHF.

V is TRBV30 and J is TRBJ1-1, with D perhaps matching TRBD1 (5 bases). Germline CDR1 is GTSNPN and CDR2 is SVGIG (reference sequence). The CDR3 totals 15 residues. V dropped 2 bases and J dropped 3 bases, with 16 bases sitting between them. CDR3 nucleotide sequence: TGTGCCTGGAGTAGGGCAGGGAAGCGGGACACTGAAGCTTTCTTT. The encoded protein is CAWSRAGKRDTEAFF.

The J gene is TRBJ2-7, the V gene TRBV7-8, with a tentative D call TRBD2 (6 bases). The V end lost 5 bases, the J end lost 8 bases, and 16 bases lay between the germline ends. Germline CDR1 and CDR2: SGHVS and FQNEAQ. There are 13 residues in the CDR3. For the CDR3, the DNA is TGTGCCAGCAGCCTTCCCGGAGGGAACCAGCAGTACTTC. Its protein is CASSLPGGNQQYF.

This chain connects TRBV7-2 to TRBJ1-5, with D possibly matching TRBD1 (6 bases). The germline CDR1 and CDR2 sequences are SGHTA and FQGNSA. The CDR3 consists of 17 residues. The germline V and J ends were trimmed by 1 base and 3 bases, with 16 bases remaining between them. The CDR3 loop is CASSLERQGRPNQPQHF. As DNA, the CDR3 is TGTGCCAGCAGCTTAGAGCGGCAGGGGCGCCCCAATCAGCCCCAGCATTTT.

The chain uses TRBV7-2 and TRBJ2-1, with D possibly being TRBD1 or TRBD2 (6 bases each). CDR1 is SGHTA, CDR2 FQGNSA, per germline. V dropped 3 bases and J dropped 4 bases, with 13 bases sitting between them. The CDR3 consists of 15 residues. CDR3 sequence: CASSLKGGSYNEQFF. Here the CDR3 DNA reads TGTGCCAGCAGCTTGAAGGGGGGCTCATACAATGAGCAGTTCTTC.

The chain employs TRBV14 and TRBJ2-3; unclear D gene. CDR1 SGHDN and CDR2 FVKESK come from the germline V gene. V dropped 3 bases and J dropped 2 bases, with 9 bases sitting between them. The CDR3 contains 14 residues. CDR3 amino acids: CASSHLGVTDTQYF. The CDR3 nucleotides read TGTGCCAGCAGCCACCTAGGAGTCACAGATACGCAGTATTTT.

The J gene is TRBJ1-2, the V gene TRBV5-8; D remains unclear. The CDR3 is 14 residues long. Trimming pared 4 bases from V and 4 bases from J, leaving 14 bases between. Germline CDR1 reads SGHTS; CDR2 reads YDEGEE. This CDR3 is CASSHRGVGYGYTF. The CDR3 DNA reads TGTGCCAGCAGCCACCGGGGAGTGGGCTATGGCTACACCTTC.

This clone came up a few times. This chain connects TRBV7-8 to TRBJ2-1, with no clear D. The CDR3 consists of 13 residues. Trimming left V 5 bases short and J 6 bases short, with 11 bases between. The V gene's germline CDR1 is SGHVS and CDR2 FQNEAQ. The CDR3 region has the DNA TGTGCCAGCAGCACACGGACGGTCAATGAGCAGTTCTTC. Amino acids: CASSTRTVNEQFF.

This clone was counted between two and nine times. The chain combines TRBV7-9 with TRBJ2-7, with TRBD1 matching over 11 bases. Germline CDR1 reads SEHNR; CDR2 reads FQNEAQ (reference sequence). There are 14 residues in the CDR3. Trimming removed 3 bases from V and 3 bases from J; junction bases left unmatched: 1. CDR3 in amino acids: CASSFGTGGYEQYF. The CDR3 DNA reads as TGTGCCAGCAGCTTCGGGACAGGGGGCTACGAGCAGTACTTC.

The chain carries TRBV5-1 and TRBJ1-3; D gene unclear. Trimming took off 0 bases at V and 2 bases at J, with 9 bases between the two ends. Germline V lookup: CDR1 SGHRS, CDR2 YFSETQ. CDR3 length: 15 residues. The CDR3: CASSLAGVPGNTIYF. For the CDR3, the DNA is TGCGCCAGCAGCTTGGCCGGGGTCCCTGGAAACACCATATATTTT.

The gene calls are TRBV30 and TRBJ1-1; the D is unclear. The germline CDR1 and CDR2 sequences are GTSNPN and SVGIG (reference sequence). V was trimmed by 0 bases and J by 0 bases, leaving 5 bases between them. This CDR3 has 13 residues. DNA of the CDR3: TGTGCCTGGAGTGTACACCTGAACACTGAAGCTTTCTTT. Protein product: CAWSVHLNTEAFF. The variable domain in full, with the rest retrieved from reference TRBV30 and TRBJ1-1, is SQTIHQWPATLVQPVGSPLSLECTVEGTSNPNLYWYRQAAGRGLQLLFYSVGIGQISSEVPQNLSASRPQDRQFILSSKKLLLSDSGFYLCAWSVHLNTEAFFGQGTRLTVV.

A few counts support this clone. The chain is built from TRBV2 and TRBJ2-2, with D hard to call. The CDR3 runs 12 residues. In germline, CDR1 is SNHLY, CDR2 FYNNEI. The V end was cut by 6 bases, the J end by 6 bases, with 8 bases between. The chain's CDR3 is CASRAPAGELFF. Here the CDR3 DNA reads TGTGCCAGCAGGGCACCGGCCGGGGAGCTGTTTTTT.

This sequence joins TRBV6-1 and TRBJ1-6; possible D gene TRBD1, 5 bases. This CDR3 contains 14 residues. Germline CDR1 is MNHNS and CDR2 is SASEGT. Trimming pared 6 bases from V and 6 bases from J, leaving 12 bases between. CDR3 residues: CASSPSGVNSPLHF. For the CDR3, the DNA is TGTGCCAGCAGCCCTTCGGGGGTTAATTCACCCCTCCACTTT.

This clone has more than one count but fewer than ten. The chain uses TRBV29-1 and TRBJ1-1; no definite D call. The CDR3 is 12 residues long. Germline V gene lookup returns CDR1 SQVTM and CDR2 ANQGSEA. Trimming left V 4 bases short and J 2 bases short, with 8 bases between. The CDR3, as DNA: TGCAGCGTTGGAGAGGGAAACACTGAAGCTTTCTTT. Translated: CSVGEGNTEAFF.

The J gene is TRBJ1-2, the V gene TRBV7-8; D call uncertain. This CDR3 is 14 amino acids long. Germline V gives CDR1 SGHVS, CDR2 FQNEAQ. With 2 bases removed from V and 2 bases from J, the gap between germline ends came to 9 bases. CDR3 loop: CASSLQEVNYGYTF. The CDR3 DNA sequence: TGTGCCAGCAGCTTACAAGAGGTGAACTATGGCTACACCTTC.

This clone was detected only a few times. The chain links TRBV19 to TRBJ1-3; D is perhaps TRBD1 (5 bases). V was cut by 4 bases and J by 1 base, with 11 bases left in between. The CDR3 totals 15 residues. Germline CDR1 LNHDA, CDR2 SQIVND (reference sequence). CDR3 in DNA: TGTGCCAGTAGTACCGACAGTTGGTCTGGAAACACCATATATTTT. Protein: CASSTDSWSGNTIYF. Drawing the rest from reference TRBV19 and TRBJ1-3, the complete variable domain is DGGITQSPKYLFRKEGQNVTLSCEQNLNHDAMYWYRQDPGQGLRLIYYSQIVNDFQKGDIAEGYSVSREKKESFPLTVTSAQKNPTAFYLCASSTDSWSGNTIYFGEGSWLTVV.